This T cell receptor (beta chain) was found in a study of T cell responses to AZD1222 COVID-19 vaccine. General study results and limits: Possibly, clonal diversity was underestimated; donors were largely white British and included more females.

V was cut by 6 bases and J by 3 bases, with 15 bases left in between. CDR1 and CDR2 (germline): MNHEY, SVGAGI. The CDR3 sequence is 14 residues long. Regarding this clone: Antigen unknown.

Libraries were prepared by immunoSEQ multiplex PCR; TCRdb keeps only in-frame clonotypes and omits some of them. Among 150,000 or so clones, approximately 90% were seen once, and the ten largest hold approximately 2%. This clonotype was obtained from an adult in good health. The sequencing here drew on peripheral blood, taken on day 0 of AZD1222 vaccination. The chain combines TRBV6-5 with TRBJ2-7; D is unclear. This chain's CDR3 is CASSFDDTVYEQYF. The CDR3 DNA reads as TGTGCCAGCAGCTTTGATGACACTGTCTACGAGCAGTACTTC.